These T cell receptor beta chains were read from a single sample in a study of blood T cells in healthy people across ages. TCRdb called the 5' RACE reads again in MiXCR, with one record for every CDR3 protein. This sample yields around 790,000 distinct CDR3 sequences, of which 40% to 50% are seen a single time; about a fifth belongs to the top ten. The sample taken for sequencing was blood. These receptors were obtained from a man in his sixties in good health. Each CDR3 is given with its conserved first and last residue. D genes are given only for firm matches. The listing skips clone size in some rows; elsewhere it reads once, few, many or a size class.

d_gene	v_gene	abundance	j_gene	CDR3aa
-	TRBV5-1	few	TRBJ1-1	CASGGARGTEAFF
TRBD1	TRBV19	-	-	CASSRAAGTVASGRLEQYF
-	TRBV5-4	-	TRBJ2-3	CASSPRASETDTQYF
-	TRBV3-1	-	TRBJ1-5	CASSPSSDQPQHF
-	TRBV5-5	-	TRBJ2-7	CASSPLADSYEQYF
-	TRBV2	-	TRBJ2-7	CASRVQGPLYEQYF
TRBD1	TRBV6-5	few	TRBJ2-7	CASSYRVSGQGAYEQYF
TRBD2	TRBV10-3	-	TRBJ2-5	CAIREGRAGKETQYF
-	TRBV28	few	TRBJ2-5	CASSLSGAIKTQYF
-	TRBV6-5	-	TRBJ1-1	CASSREAGNTEAFF
-	TRBV11-3	-	TRBJ2-1	CASSLEGWGYNEQFF
-	TRBV3-1	-	TRBJ1-1	CASSQDLGRGSFF
-	TRBV20-1	few	TRBJ2-5	CSAREASEEQYF
-	TRBV5-5	-	TRBJ2-5	CASSLGLPRGTQYF
-	TRBV4-3	-	TRBJ2-1	CASSQGRGFPNEQFF
TRBD1	TRBV5-5	-	TRBJ2-7	CASSLVSGTGSYEQYF
TRBD1	TRBV5-1	few	TRBJ1-1	CASSLTGLNTEAFF
-	TRBV27	-	TRBJ2-7	CASSFLSRGGTYEQYF
TRBD2	TRBV7-3	few	TRBJ2-1	CASSSQTSGVEQFF
TRBD1	TRBV27	once	TRBJ2-1	CASSLLGTGYNEQFF
TRBD2	TRBV27	-	TRBJ2-1	CASRDSAGGQSEQFF
-	TRBV25-1	-	TRBJ2-5	CASSGMGGHVLFSNEQYF
TRBD1	TRBV20-1	-	TRBJ1-4	CSAQLTGGERKLFF
-	TRBV4-3	-	TRBJ2-1	CASSQRTGTRGYNEQFF
-	TRBV12-3/TRBV12-4	few	TRBJ1-2	CASSPPGPNDGYTF
TRBD1	TRBV20-1	few	TRBJ2-5	CSVKEGQGGKTQYF